Listed here are 17 T cell receptor beta chains from one sample, sequenced in a study of cytomegalovirus exposure and HLA in healthy donors. Some clones are missing from TCRdb's copy, which holds only in-frame ones; the method was immunoSEQ multiplex PCR. The sample shows about 73,000 clones, roughly 95% of them seen only once. Source material: PBMCs. Receptor source: a man aged 18-30 years in good health and CMV-seronegative.

The rearrangement links TRBV25-1 to TRBJ2-2; 9 bases line up with TRBD1. The CDR3 is 13 residues long. Trimming removed 7 bases from V and 7 bases from J; junction bases left unmatched: 4. Germline CDR1 reads MGHDK; CDR2 reads SYGVNS. CDR3 coding DNA: TGTGCCAGCAAACAGGGGGCGGGCGGGGAGCTGTTTTTT. Residues: CASKQGAGGELFF.

The chain is built from TRBV19 and TRBJ2-2, with 11 bases aligning to TRBD1. J lost 8 bases, V lost 7 bases, and 21 bases had no gene match. Looked up from germline, CDR1 is LNHDA and CDR2 is SQIVND (reference sequence). CDR3 length equals 19 residues. In nucleotides, the CDR3 is TGTGCCAGTACCCCTGTGGGGGGAAAATTGGACAGGGGGCGAGGGGAGCTGTTTTTT. Its translation: CASTPVGGKLDRGRGELFF.

The V gene is TRBV6-6, the J gene TRBJ1-6, with no clear D. The CDR3 is 16 residues long. Germline lookup yields CDR1 MNHNY and CDR2 SVGAGI (reference sequence). Trimming stripped 0 bases from V and 7 bases from J, with 13 bases between. The CDR3 DNA is TGTGCCAGCAGTTACTCGAAGGCGGGCCTGAATTCACCCCTCCACTTT. Amino acid sequence: CASSYSKAGLNSPLHF.

V gene TRBV12-5 combines with J gene TRBJ1-1; D may be TRBD1 (6 bases). Germline-derived CDR1 and CDR2 are LGHNT and FRNRAP. The CDR3 has 16 residues. V was shortened by 7 bases and J by 1 base, with 19 bases between the two germline ends. CDR3 coding DNA: TGTGCTAGTGCGCCGGGGGCGGGGGTCGGGAACACTGAAGCTTTCTTT. This encodes CASAPGAGVGNTEAFF.

This chain links TRBV9 with TRBJ1-3; TRBD1 matches 7 bases. From germline, CDR1 is SGDLS and CDR2 YYNGEE. The CDR3 length is 16 residues. Trimming took 3 bases from V and 0 from J; bases not matched to a gene: 6. The CDR3 protein is CASSARQGISGNTIYF. CDR3 bases: TGTGCCAGCAGCGCGAGACAGGGTATCTCTGGAAACACCATATATTTT. The full variable domain, with the rest looked up from reference TRBV9 and TRBJ1-3, is DSGVTQTPKHLITATGQRVTLRCSPRSGDLSVYWYQQSLDQGLQFLIQYYNGEERAKGNILERFSAQQFPDLHSELNLSSLELGDSALYFCASSARQGISGNTIYFGEGSWLTVV.

The V call is TRBV27, the J call TRBJ1-2; TRBD1 aligns across 7 bases. The V gene end was trimmed by 5 bases and the J gene end by 7 bases; junction bases not matched to a gene: 10. CDR1 and CDR2 from the germline V gene are MNHEY and SMNVEV (reference sequence). This CDR3 is built from 14 residues. In DNA form, the CDR3 reads TGTGCCAGCAGTCCAAGACAGGGTATGTTTGGCTACACCTTC. Amino acids: CASSPRQGMFGYTF.

The J gene is TRBJ1-3, the V gene TRBV11-3; D uncertain. The CDR3 is 15 amino acids. Looked up from germline, CDR1 is SGHNT and CDR2 is YENEEA. V lost 1 base to trimming and J lost 1 base, with 8 bases between them. Here the CDR3 DNA reads TGTGCCAGCAGCTTAGGCGGTTCATCTGGAAACACCATATATTTT. Translating it yields CASSLGGSSGNTIYF.

V is TRBV30 and J is TRBJ2-6; D is ambiguous. Trimming stripped 5 bases from V and 1 base from J, with 9 bases between. The CDR3 sequence is 14 residues long. The germline V gene has CDR1 GTSNPN and CDR2 SVGIG (reference sequence). The CDR3 loop reads CAWDTASGANVLTF. The CDR3 nucleotides are TGTGCCTGGGACACGGCTTCTGGGGCCAACGTCCTGACTTTC.

V is TRBV11-2 and J is TRBJ2-7; D remains ambiguous. CDR1 is SGHAT, CDR2 FQNNGV, per germline. This CDR3 has 16 residues. V lost 5 bases to trimming and J lost 2 bases, with 19 bases between them. CDR3 loop: CASSPNYRSSTYEQYF. In DNA, the CDR3 is TGTGCCAGCAGCCCAAATTACCGGAGTTCAACCTACGAGCAGTACTTC.

The chain employs TRBV7-8 and TRBJ2-7, with 7 bases fitting TRBD1. Germline assignment: CDR1 SGHVS and CDR2 FQNEAQ. V shed 5 bases and J 3 bases; nucleotides not matched to a gene: 7. CDR3 length: 14 residues. CDR3 nucleotide sequence: TGTGCCAGCAGCCGAGGACAGGCTGGCTACGAGCAGTACTTC. It encodes CASSRGQAGYEQYF. The full variable domain, with the rest looked up from reference TRBV7-8 and TRBJ2-7, is GAGVSQSPRYKVAKRGQDVALRCDPISGHVSLFWYQQALGQGPEFLTYFQNEAQLDKSGLPSDRFFAERPEGSVSTLKIQRTQQEDSAVYLCASSRGQAGYEQYFGPGTRLTVT.

This rearrangement joins TRBV20-1 to TRBJ1-2; no clear D gene. V shed 2 bases and J shed 4 bases, with 5 bases lying between them. Germline V gene data show CDR1 as DFQATT and CDR2 as SNEGSKA (reference sequence). This CDR3 is 11 amino acids long. Written as DNA, the CDR3 is TGCAGTGCTAGATCCGTCTATGGCTACACCTTC. Amino acid sequence: CSARSVYGYTF.

The CDR3 nucleotides are TGTGCCAGCAGCTTTACAGGGTCCGGGGAGCTGTTTTTT. Translated, it gives CASSFTGSGELFF. The gene calls are TRBV7-3 and TRBJ2-2, with D possibly being TRBD1 (6 bases). The length of the CDR3 is 13 residues. Germline CDR1 reads SGHTA; CDR2 reads FQGTGA. V was pared by 3 bases and J by 6 bases, with 8 bases between.

The V gene is TRBV14, the J gene TRBJ1-2, with D tentatively TRBD1 (5 bases). This CDR3 has 15 residues. The V end was cut by 5 bases, the J end by 8 bases, with 21 bases between. The germline V gene has CDR1 SGHDN and CDR2 FVKESK. CDR3 DNA: TGTGCCAGCAGCTCACTATCGTCAGGGCTTGGGGGCTACACCTTC. The encoded protein is CASSSLSSGLGGYTF.

The chain has TRBV7-2 and TRBJ1-1, with D unclear. V was shortened by 1 base and J by 4 bases, with 10 bases between the two germline ends. The CDR3 is 14 residues long. Looked up from germline, CDR1 is SGHTA and CDR2 is FQGNSA. For the CDR3, the DNA is TGTGCCAGCAGCTTAGGAGGTTCAGTCACTGAAGCTTTCTTT. Translated, it gives CASSLGGSVTEAFF.

The V and J genes are TRBV6-1 and TRBJ1-4; TRBD1 agrees at 8 bases. The CDR3 covers 15 residues. Per the germline V gene, CDR1 is MNHNS and CDR2 is SASEGT. Unmatched junction bases numbered 5, after V lost 8 bases and J lost 0 bases. The CDR3 nucleotides read TGTGCCAGCGGACAGGGAAGGTCAACTAATGAAAAACTGTTTTTT. It yields the protein CASGQGRSTNEKLFF.

V is TRBV6-1 and J is TRBJ2-7, with TRBD1 identical over 7 bases. Trimming cost V 5 bases and J 5 bases; bases outside gene matches: 6. CDR3 length: 13 amino acids. Germline V gene sequence: CDR1 MNHNS, CDR2 SASEGT. As DNA, the CDR3 is TGTGCCAGCAGTATAGGGGGCATCCACGAGCAGTACTTC. Translated, it gives CASSIGGIHEQYF.

This chain uses TRBV19 with TRBJ1-1; 7 nucleotides align to TRBD1. The junction had 7 bases not matched to a gene; V was cut back by 5 bases and J by 4 bases. CDR3 length: 14 residues. Germline CDR1 reads LNHDA; CDR2 reads SQIVND (reference sequence). CDR3 region: CASSHRGSRTEAFF. The DNA of the CDR3 is TGTGCCAGTAGTCACAGGGGTTCCCGCACTGAAGCTTTCTTT.